Shown below are 15 T cell receptor beta chains from a single sample sequenced in a study of Tregs in tolerant kidney transplant recipients. Only in-frame clones appear in the TCRdb table, and some are missing; sequencing was by immunoSEQ multiplex PCR. The table has tens of thousands of clones, 90% to 95% seen once. The sample here was CD4+ T cells from blood, taken before the transplant. These receptors were collected from a human donor who received a combined kidney and bone marrow transplant.

The gene calls are TRBV7-2 and TRBJ2-7; D might be TRBD1 (5 bases). The CDR3 sequence is 15 residues long. V gave up 3 bases and J gave up 1 base, with 13 bases separating them. The germline CDR1 and CDR2 sequences are SGHTA and FQGNSA. This CDR3 reads CASSFSPGKSYEQYF. CDR3 coding DNA: TGTGCCAGCAGCTTCTCACCAGGGAAGTCCTACGAGCAGTACTTC.

The chain links TRBV6-6 to TRBJ1-2; 8 nucleotides match TRBD1. From germline, CDR1 is MNHNY and CDR2 SVGAGI (reference sequence). The junction had 10 bases not matched to a gene; V was cut back by 4 bases and J by 6 bases. CDR3 size: 15 residues. The DNA for the CDR3 is TGTGCCAGCAGTTGGTTTCGACAGGGGTACGATGGCTACACCTTC. This codes for CASSWFRQGYDGYTF.

This chain uses TRBV9 with TRBJ2-3, with a weak D call TRBD1 (6 bases). Germline CDR1 reads SGDLS; CDR2 reads YYNGEE. Trimming took 4 bases from V and 2 from J, leaving 17 bases between them. The CDR3 is 16 amino acids. CDR3 sequence (DNA): TGTGCCAGCAGCCTTAGGGGACACCACATCACAGATACGCAGTATTTT. Protein: CASSLRGHHITDTQYF.

This clone is a singleton in its sample. V usage is TRBV6-6 and J usage is TRBJ2-3, with D possibly matching TRBD2 (5 bases). The germline V and J ends were trimmed by 5 bases and 6 bases, with 12 bases remaining between them. CDR3 length: 13 residues. Per germline, CDR1 MNHNY and CDR2 SVGAGI (reference sequence). This CDR3 reads CASSRISGDTQYF. As DNA, the CDR3 is TGTGCCAGCAGTCGAATATCGGGGGATACGCAGTATTTT.

The chain is built from TRBV19 and TRBJ2-1; D gene unclear. The V end was cut by 1 base, the J end by 0 bases, with 10 bases between. This CDR3 comprises 16 residues. In germline, CDR1 is LNHDA, CDR2 SQIVND (reference sequence). CDR3 loop: CASSIVRVFSYNEQFF. The CDR3 coding sequence is TGTGCCAGTAGTATAGTTCGGGTATTCTCCTACAATGAGCAGTTCTTC.

DNA for the CDR3: TGCGCCAGCAGCTTGGAGAGTAGCGGGAGGTTTACAGATACGCAGTATTTT. Translated: CASSLESSGRFTDTQYF. The chain links TRBV5-1 to TRBJ2-3; 10 positions agree with TRBD2. The CDR3 sequence is 17 residues long. Germline loops: CDR1 SGHRS, CDR2 YFSETQ. The V gene end was trimmed by 0 bases and the J gene end by 3 bases; junction bases not matched to a gene: 7.

The chain links TRBV30 to TRBJ2-7; no firm D call. In germline, CDR1 is GTSNPN, CDR2 SVGIG (reference sequence). V shed 2 bases and J shed 4 bases, with 9 bases lying between them. The CDR3 runs 12 residues. CDR3 in amino acids: CAWSITTYEQYF. The CDR3 DNA reads TGTGCCTGGAGTATAACAACGTACGAGCAGTACTTC.

Turning to this clone: In the same sample, other DNA sequences code for this CDR3. This sequence joins TRBV4-1 and TRBJ1-6, with D uncertain. The ends were cut back, 4 bases at V and 10 bases at J, with 23 bases in the middle. CDR3 length: 17 residues. Germline CDR1 is MGHRA and CDR2 is YSYEKL. The CDR3 region is CASSPSGAPGEVSPLHF. DNA for the CDR3: TGCGCCAGCAGCCCAAGCGGTGCCCCCGGGGAGGTATCACCCCTCCACTTT.

The chain has TRBV18 and TRBJ2-7; the match to TRBD1 covers 8 bases. The trim removed 3 bases at V and 2 bases at J, leaving 12 bases unmatched. The CDR3 sequence is 17 residues long. Germline V lookup: CDR1 KGHSH, CDR2 LQKENI. The CDR3 DNA sequence: TGTGCCAGCTCACCTCAATTACCCGGACAGGGACCCTACGAGCAGTACTTC. Protein product: CASSPQLPGQGPYEQYF.

The chain recombines TRBV10-3 with TRBJ1-3; D not resolved. V was pared by 4 bases and J by 0 bases, with 7 bases between. CDR1 is ENHRY and CDR2 is SYGVKD in the germline V gene. The CDR3 loop spans 14 amino acids. Here the CDR3 DNA reads TGTGCCATCAGTGGGGCTATCTCTGGAAACACCATATATTTT. This sequence encodes CAISGAISGNTIYF.

V and J are TRBV9 and TRBJ2-3, with D possibly TRBD1 on 5 matching bases. Trimming removed 0 bases at V and 4 bases at J, with 12 bases between. This CDR3 is built from 15 residues. CDR1 is SGDLS and CDR2 is YYNGEE in the germline V gene. CDR3 nucleotides: TGTGCCAGCAGCGTAGAGGGGCTGGCCCCAGATACGCAGTATTTT. Amino acids: CASSVEGLAPDTQYF.

The gene calls are TRBV14 and TRBJ2-7, with D maybe TRBD1 (6 bases). Trimming removed 4 bases at V and 3 bases at J, with 13 bases between. This CDR3 spans 14 amino acids. Per germline, CDR1 SGHDN and CDR2 FVKESK. CDR3 DNA sequence: TGTGCCAGCAGCCGGCACAGGGATGTCTACGAGCAGTACTTC. Amino acid sequence: CASSRHRDVYEQYF.

The sample holds one count of this clone. The rearrangement joins TRBV5-1 to TRBJ2-7, with D hard to call. V lost 0 bases to trimming and J lost 3 bases, with 13 bases between them. The CDR3 is made up of 15 amino acids. The germline V gene has CDR1 SGHRS and CDR2 YFSETQ. As DNA, the CDR3 is TGCGCCAGCAGCTTGGAGTACACATCTCACTACGAGCAGTACTTC. Its protein product is CASSLEYTSHYEQYF.

The genes are TRBV7-2 and TRBJ1-5, with D perhaps TRBD1 (5 bases). V dropped 3 bases and J dropped 6 bases, with 18 bases sitting between them. The length of the CDR3 is 16 residues. The germline V gene encodes CDR1 SGHTA and CDR2 FQGNSA. The CDR3 DNA sequence: TGTGCCAGCAGCTTGTTTGGGACGTCGGGGGGTCAGCCCCAGCATTTT. Protein: CASSLFGTSGGQPQHF.

This CDR3 reads CTSSPPLQGSEDVSNQPQHF. In DNA, the CDR3 is TGCACCAGCAGCCCCCCCTTACAGGGGAGTGAGGATGTGAGCAATCAGCCCCAGCATTTT. The V and J genes are TRBV1 and TRBJ1-5; TRBD1, the table's D call, was not compared with the DNA. TRBV1 is a pseudogene locus. The CDR3 has 20 residues.